The clone carrying this T cell receptor (beta chain) appeared a few times. The antigen is unknown. Sequenced by immunoSEQ multiplex PCR; TCRdb stores in-frame clones only, minus some. The sample lists 200,000 to 250,000 clones, 75% to 90% occurring once. The sample originates from a study of cytomegalovirus exposure and HLA in healthy donors. Broader study findings: Researchers catalogued some 160 TCR beta chains as cytomegalovirus-associated. CMV antigen specificity was confirmed in vitro for three CMV-associated chains. Subsequent analysis found a tendency for first-cohort TCR clusters to co-occur within the 90 to 150 validation repertoires. Rare sequences made up most TCRs, while some public TCRs were found in many donors.

Germline V gene sequence: CDR1 LNHDA, CDR2 SQIVND (reference sequence). This CDR3 region has 16 residues. Trimming removed 3 bases from V and 8 bases from J, with 20 bases in between. The receptor was derived from a woman aged 18-29 years in good health and CMV-seronegative. V and J are TRBV19 and TRBJ2-1; possibly TRBD2 for D (5 bases). The sample was PBMCs. The CDR3 region has the DNA TGTGCCAGTAGTATCTTGGGCCGGGGTGTTTCGGATGAGCAGTTCTTC. Its translation: CASSILGRGVSDEQFF.